This TCR beta chain was sequenced in a study of cytomegalovirus exposure and HLA in healthy donors. Overall study context: HLA-typed donors were the source of 83 million or so unique TCRs held in an early data release. General study points: Later analysis associated a missense DCLRE1C variant with TCR beta V- and J-gene trimming. The productive fraction for most TCR beta V segments was about 87% or about 30% in an earlier analysis. According to a later analysis, most TCR beta chains associated with CMV appeared HLA-restricted.

The PCR was carried out with 60 Vbeta primers and 13 Jbeta primers. Using immunoSEQ multiplex PCR, the repertoire was profiled, and TCRdb retains in-frame clones only, with some absent. This table holds about 300,000 clones, 75% to 90% found once. The CDR3 is 17 amino acids. CDR1 is KGHSH, CDR2 LQKENI, per germline. The ends lost 3 bases at V and 1 base at J; junction bases unmatched: 6. For this clone: Its antigen is not identified.

The TCR was taken from a man aged 35 to 55 in good health and CMV-seropositive. Sequencing was done on a sample of PBMCs. The chain uses TRBV18 and TRBJ2-2; 9 bases fit TRBD2. The CDR3 nucleotides read TGTGCCAGCTCACCGCTGTCAGCGGGAGGGAACACCGGGGAGCTGTTTTTT. This translates into CASSPLSAGGNTGELFF.